A selection of T cell receptor beta chains follows, all from one sample in a study of blood T cells in healthy people across ages. TCRdb reprocessed the 5' RACE reads with MiXCR, giving one entry per CDR3 protein. The sample lists 750,000 to 950,000 distinct CDR3 sequences, roughly 53% occurring once. Sample: blood. All receptors derive from an elderly man in good health. Each CDR3 is given with its conserved first and last residue. D genes are given only for firm matches. Clone sizes are given selectively: once, few, many, or a class where the clone is expanded.

D gene: -
clone size: once
J gene: TRBJ2-7
V gene: TRBV5-1
CDR3 protein: CASSLLARPFSYEQYF
CDR3 DNA: TGCGCCAGCAGCTTGCTAGCGAGACCCTTCTCCTACGAGCAGTACTTC

D gene: -
clone size: -
J gene: TRBJ2-1
V gene: TRBV6-1
CDR3 protein: CASIWSGRNEQFF
CDR3 DNA: TGTGCCAGCATATGGTCAGGGCGGAATGAGCAGTTCTTC

D gene: -
clone size: -
J gene: TRBJ2-7
V gene: TRBV15
CDR3 protein: CATSRENDEQYF
CDR3 DNA: TGTGCCACCAGCAGAGAAAATGACGAGCAGTACTTC

D gene: -
clone size: few
J gene: TRBJ1-2
V gene: TRBV7-2
CDR3 protein: CASSFLGQGYGYTF
CDR3 DNA: TGTGCCAGCAGCTTTTTGGGGCAAGGCTATGGCTACACCTTC

D gene: -
clone size: -
J gene: TRBJ1-2
V gene: TRBV2
CDR3 protein: CASSEIAYGYTF
CDR3 DNA: TGTGCCAGCAGTGAAATCGCTTATGGCTACACCTTC

D gene: TRBD2
clone size: -
J gene: TRBJ2-1
V gene: TRBV29-1
CDR3 protein: CSVTSGSSEQFF
CDR3 DNA: TGCAGCGTGACTAGCGGGAGTAGTGAGCAGTTCTTC

D gene: TRBD2
clone size: -
J gene: TRBJ2-3
V gene: TRBV7-9
CDR3 protein: CASRTTSGRAPDTQYF
CDR3 DNA: TGTGCCAGCAGAACGACTAGCGGGAGGGCCCCAGATACGCAGTATTTT

D gene: -
clone size: once
J gene: TRBJ2-7
V gene: TRBV12-3/TRBV12-4
CDR3 protein: CASSLAGTQFRLEQYF
CDR3 DNA: TGTGCCAGCAGTTTAGCCGGGACCCAGTTCCGCCTCGAGCAGTACTTC

D gene: -
clone size: -
J gene: TRBJ2-7
V gene: TRBV6-6
CDR3 protein: CASSPSRDTSYEQYF
CDR3 DNA: TGTGCCAGCAGCCCATCCCGGGACACCTCCTACGAGCAGTACTTC

D gene: TRBD2
clone size: -
J gene: TRBJ2-5
V gene: TRBV6-2/TRBV6-3
CDR3 protein: CASKVAGTNEQYF
CDR3 DNA: TGTGCCAGCAAAGTAGCGGGAACCAATGAGCAGTACTTC

D gene: -
clone size: -
J gene: TRBJ2-7
V gene: TRBV5-6
CDR3 protein: CASSYVAGAGEQYF
CDR3 DNA: TGTGCCAGCAGCTATGTGGCAGGGGCGGGCGAGCAGTACTTC

D gene: -
clone size: -
J gene: TRBJ1-2
V gene: TRBV5-1
CDR3 protein: CASSVFGTTDGYTF
CDR3 DNA: TGCGCCAGCAGCGTCTTCGGGACAACCGATGGCTACACCTTC

D gene: TRBD2
clone size: few
J gene: TRBJ2-3
V gene: TRBV7-9
CDR3 protein: CASSLYGASGSTDTQYF
CDR3 DNA: TGTGCCAGCAGCCTCTACGGGGCTAGCGGGAGCACAGATACGCAGTATTTT

D gene: -
clone size: -
J gene: TRBJ2-7
V gene: TRBV29-1
CDR3 protein: CSAAGQSYEQYF
CDR3 DNA: TGCAGCGCCGCGGGACAGAGTTACGAGCAGTACTTC

D gene: TRBD1
clone size: -
J gene: TRBJ1-6
V gene: TRBV3-1
CDR3 protein: CASSDRGSHSPLHF
CDR3 DNA: TGTGCCAGCAGCGACAGGGGGTCGCATTCACCCCTCCACTTT

D gene: TRBD1
clone size: -
J gene: TRBJ2-1
V gene: TRBV9
CDR3 protein: CASSATGGNYNEQFF
CDR3 DNA: TGTGCCAGCAGCGCTACAGGGGGTAACTACAATGAGCAGTTCTTC

D gene: TRBD2
clone size: few
J gene: TRBJ2-3
V gene: TRBV2
CDR3 protein: CASSEGLAVPSTDTQYF
CDR3 DNA: TGTGCCAGCAGTGAAGGACTAGCGGTGCCTAGCACAGATACGCAGTATTTT

D gene: -
clone size: -
J gene: TRBJ2-5
V gene: TRBV3-1
CDR3 protein: CASSQDIVTQYF
CDR3 DNA: TGTGCCAGCAGCCAAGATATTGTGACCCAGTACTTC

D gene: TRBD1
clone size: once
J gene: TRBJ1-4
V gene: TRBV12-3/TRBV12-4
CDR3 protein: CASTTTGGFGNEKLFF
CDR3 DNA: TGTGCCAGCACCACGACAGGGGGGTTTGGTAATGAAAAACTGTTTTTT

D gene: TRBD2
clone size: -
J gene: TRBJ2-1
V gene: TRBV7-6
CDR3 protein: CASSLSGLALDFNEQFF
CDR3 DNA: TGTGCCAGCAGCTTATCTGGACTAGCGCTCGACTTCAATGAGCAGTTCTTC

D gene: TRBD1
clone size: once
J gene: TRBJ2-1
V gene: TRBV28
CDR3 protein: CASTVRDRGNEQFF
CDR3 DNA: TGTGCCAGCACCGTTCGGGACAGGGGCAATGAGCAGTTCTTC

D gene: -
clone size: once
J gene: TRBJ1-2
V gene: TRBV6-1
CDR3 protein: CASSEAGWIRNGYTF
CDR3 DNA: TGTGCCAGCAGTGAAGCGGGTTGGATCCGGAATGGCTACACCTTC

D gene: -
clone size: once
J gene: TRBJ1-2
V gene: TRBV7-9
CDR3 protein: CASSLRTGGSGGYTF
CDR3 DNA: TGTGCCAGCAGCCTACGCACAGGAGGTAGTGGCGGCTACACCTTC

D gene: -
clone size: -
J gene: TRBJ1-1
V gene: TRBV6-5
CDR3 protein: CASSYSKYTEAFF
CDR3 DNA: TGTGCCAGCAGTTACTCGAAGTACACTGAAGCTTTCTTT

D gene: -
clone size: -
J gene: TRBJ2-7
V gene: TRBV29-1
CDR3 protein: CSVAQPPGVPYEQYF
CDR3 DNA: TGCAGCGTTGCCCAACCTCCGGGAGTTCCGTACGAGCAGTACTTC

D gene: -
clone size: few
J gene: TRBJ2-7
V gene: TRBV24-1
CDR3 protein: CATSDSQVVAEQYF
CDR3 DNA: TGTGCCACCAGTGATTCTCAAGTGGTAGCTGAGCAGTACTTC

D gene: TRBD1
clone size: once
J gene: TRBJ2-3
V gene: TRBV28
CDR3 protein: CASSLSRTGAVEGTQYF
CDR3 DNA: TGTGCCAGCAGTTTATCGAGGACAGGGGCCGTCGAAGGTACGCAGTATTTT

D gene: -
clone size: -
J gene: TRBJ2-5
V gene: TRBV9
CDR3 protein: CASSARGEHQETQYF
CDR3 DNA: TGTGCCAGCAGCGCAAGGGGGGAACACCAAGAGACCCAGTACTTC

D gene: -
clone size: few
J gene: TRBJ2-1
V gene: TRBV12-3/TRBV12-4
CDR3 protein: CASSNTGGDTEQFF
CDR3 DNA: TGTGCCAGCAGTAACACTGGAGGTGACACTGAGCAGTTCTTC

D gene: TRBD2
clone size: few
J gene: TRBJ2-5
V gene: TRBV6-1
CDR3 protein: CASSNRLAGKETQYF
CDR3 DNA: TGTGCCAGCAGTAACCGACTAGCGGGAAAAGAGACCCAGTACTTC

D gene: -
clone size: -
J gene: TRBJ1-5
V gene: TRBV6-1
CDR3 protein: CASSEAFPGVYTDADQPQHF
CDR3 DNA: TGTGCCAGCAGTGAAGCGTTCCCTGGGGTATATACAGACGCCGATCAGCCCCAGCATTTT

D gene: TRBD1
clone size: -
J gene: TRBJ1-1
V gene: TRBV20-1
CDR3 protein: CSAPRTGGQDTEAFF
CDR3 DNA: TGCAGTGCTCCACGGACAGGGGGACAAGACACTGAAGCTTTCTTT

D gene: -
clone size: -
J gene: TRBJ1-2
V gene: TRBV10-2
CDR3 protein: CASSESGGFYGYTF
CDR3 DNA: TGCGCCAGCAGTGAGTCTGGGGGCTTCTATGGCTACACCTTC

D gene: TRBD1
clone size: -
J gene: TRBJ2-6
V gene: TRBV20-1
CDR3 protein: CSARTTGGASGANVLTF
CDR3 DNA: TGCAGTGCTAGGACGACAGGGGGCGCCTCTGGGGCCAACGTCCTGACTTTC

D gene: -
clone size: -
J gene: TRBJ2-6
V gene: TRBV5-1
CDR3 protein: CANSLSWTKVSSGANVLTF
CDR3 DNA: TGCGCCAACAGCTTGAGTTGGACAAAAGTAAGCTCTGGGGCCAACGTCCTGACTTTC

D gene: -
clone size: -
J gene: TRBJ2-1
V gene: TRBV20-1
CDR3 protein: CSVEGRGNNEQFF
CDR3 DNA: TGCAGTGTTGAAGGACGGGGTAACAATGAGCAGTTCTTC

D gene: -
clone size: -
J gene: TRBJ1-1
V gene: TRBV19
CDR3 protein: CASIRNTEAFF
CDR3 DNA: TGTGCCAGTATCCGGAACACTGAAGCTTTCTTT

D gene: -
clone size: -
J gene: TRBJ1-2
V gene: TRBV15
CDR3 protein: CATSRSPNRKPNYGYTF
CDR3 DNA: TGTGCCACCAGCAGATCCCCTAACAGGAAACCTAACTATGGCTACACCTTC

D gene: TRBD2
clone size: -
J gene: TRBJ2-3
V gene: TRBV20-1
CDR3 protein: CSASLRGRSTDTQYF
CDR3 DNA: TGCAGTGCTAGTCTACGCGGGAGGAGCACAGATACGCAGTATTTT

D gene: -
clone size: -
J gene: TRBJ2-4
V gene: TRBV29-1
CDR3 protein: CSVVQTKNIQYF
CDR3 DNA: TGCAGCGTTGTACAGACAAAAAACATTCAGTACTTC

D gene: -
clone size: few
J gene: TRBJ2-7
V gene: TRBV12-3/TRBV12-4
CDR3 protein: CASSPSWGSTYEQYF
CDR3 DNA: TGTGCCAGCAGTCCCAGTTGGGGGTCGACCTACGAGCAGTACTTC

D gene: -
clone size: -
J gene: TRBJ2-5
V gene: TRBV27
CDR3 protein: CASSFVGSETQYF
CDR3 DNA: TGTGCCAGCAGTTTCGTCGGGAGTGAGACCCAGTACTTC

D gene: -
clone size: -
J gene: TRBJ1-1
V gene: TRBV5-1
CDR3 protein: CASSRESLPNTEAFF
CDR3 DNA: TGCGCCAGCAGCCGGGAGAGCCTTCCGAACACTGAAGCTTTCTTT

D gene: -
clone size: once
J gene: TRBJ2-5
V gene: TRBV30
CDR3 protein: CAWSSGSGLYNEQYF
CDR3 DNA: TGTGCCTGGAGTTCGGGCAGCGGGTTATACAATGAGCAGTACTTC

D gene: TRBD1
clone size: -
J gene: TRBJ2-4
V gene: TRBV5-1
CDR3 protein: CASSTEGQGTQYF
CDR3 DNA: TGCGCCAGCAGCACCGAAGGACAGGGAACTCAGTACTTC

D gene: -
clone size: -
J gene: TRBJ1-1
V gene: TRBV25-1
CDR3 protein: CASRYGTPNTEAFF
CDR3 DNA: TGTGCCAGCAGATACGGGACACCGAACACTGAAGCTTTCTTT

D gene: -
clone size: -
J gene: TRBJ2-3
V gene: TRBV10-3
CDR3 protein: CAITKGTSTDTQYF
CDR3 DNA: TGTGCCATCACTAAAGGGACGAGCACAGATACGCAGTATTTT

D gene: -
clone size: -
J gene: TRBJ2-1
V gene: TRBV20-1
CDR3 protein: CSARLASSSYNEQFF
CDR3 DNA: TGCAGTGCTAGACTAGCTTCCAGCTCCTACAATGAGCAGTTCTTC

D gene: TRBD1
clone size: few
J gene: TRBJ1-4
V gene: TRBV6-5
CDR3 protein: CASSSQGAGEKLFF
CDR3 DNA: TGTGCCAGCAGTTCACAGGGGGCGGGAGAAAAACTGTTTTTT